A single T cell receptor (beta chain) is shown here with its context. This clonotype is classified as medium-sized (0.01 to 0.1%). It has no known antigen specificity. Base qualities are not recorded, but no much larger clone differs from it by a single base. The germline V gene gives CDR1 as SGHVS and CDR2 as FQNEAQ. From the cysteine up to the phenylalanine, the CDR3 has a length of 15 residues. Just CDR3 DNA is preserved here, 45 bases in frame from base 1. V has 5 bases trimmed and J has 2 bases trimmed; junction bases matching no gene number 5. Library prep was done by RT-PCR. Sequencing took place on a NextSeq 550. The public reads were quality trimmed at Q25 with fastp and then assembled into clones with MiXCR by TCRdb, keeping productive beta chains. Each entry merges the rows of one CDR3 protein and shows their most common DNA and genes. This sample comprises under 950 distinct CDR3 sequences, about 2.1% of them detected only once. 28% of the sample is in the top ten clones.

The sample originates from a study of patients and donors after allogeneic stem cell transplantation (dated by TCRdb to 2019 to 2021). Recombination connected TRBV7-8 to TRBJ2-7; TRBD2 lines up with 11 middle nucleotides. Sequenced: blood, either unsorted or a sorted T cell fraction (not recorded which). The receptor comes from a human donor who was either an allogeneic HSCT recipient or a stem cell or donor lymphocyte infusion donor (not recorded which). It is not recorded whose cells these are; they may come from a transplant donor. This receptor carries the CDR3 CASSPLAGDTYEQYF. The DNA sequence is TGTGCCAGCAGCCCACTAGCGGGGGATACCTACGAGCAGTACTTC.